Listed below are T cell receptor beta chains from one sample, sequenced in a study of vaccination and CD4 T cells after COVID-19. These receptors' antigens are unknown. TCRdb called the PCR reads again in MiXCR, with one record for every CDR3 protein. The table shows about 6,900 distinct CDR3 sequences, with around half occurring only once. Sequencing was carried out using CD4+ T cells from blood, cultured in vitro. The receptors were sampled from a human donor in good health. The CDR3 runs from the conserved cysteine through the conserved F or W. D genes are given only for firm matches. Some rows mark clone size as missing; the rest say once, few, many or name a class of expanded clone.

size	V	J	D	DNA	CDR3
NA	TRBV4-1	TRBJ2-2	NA	TGCGCCAGCAGCCAGGGAAGGACCAACACCGGGGAGCTGTTTTTT	CASSQGRTNTGELFF
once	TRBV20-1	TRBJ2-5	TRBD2	TGCAGTGCAGGGAGGGCGGGACTAGCTATCCAAGAGACCCAGTACTTC	CSAGRAGLAIQETQYF
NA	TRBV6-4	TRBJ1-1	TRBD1	TGTGCCAGCAGTGACTCGGCAGGGGGGAACACTGAAGCTTTCTTT	CASSDSAGGNTEAFF
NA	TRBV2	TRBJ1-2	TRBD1	TGTGCCAGTTCACAGGGGGCGGTCAATGGCTACACCTTC	CASSQGAVNGYTF
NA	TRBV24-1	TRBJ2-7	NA	TGTGCCACCAGTGATTTGAGCCGCGAGCAGTACTTC	CATSDLSREQYF
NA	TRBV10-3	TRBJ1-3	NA	TGTGCCATCACTGACAGCTCTGGAAACACCATATATTTT	CAITDSSGNTIYF
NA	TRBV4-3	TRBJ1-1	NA	TGCGCCAGCAGCCACGGGACACTCCCTCCCACTGAAGCTTTCTTT	CASSHGTLPPTEAFF
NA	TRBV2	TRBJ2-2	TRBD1	TGTGCCAGCAAACTGACAGGGAACCCCGGGGAGCTGTTTTTT	CASKLTGNPGELFF
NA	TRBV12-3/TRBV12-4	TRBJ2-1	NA	TGTGCCAGCAGTTTTTTGGGGAGCCGGGACAATGAGCAGTTCTTC	CASSFLGSRDNEQFF
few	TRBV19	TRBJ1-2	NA	TGTGCCAGTAGTATGGGACTAGGCTACACCTTC	CASSMGLGYTF
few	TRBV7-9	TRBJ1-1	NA	TGTGCCAGCAGCTTAGCGCTTAGGGAAAACACTGAAGCTTTCTTT	CASSLALRENTEAFF